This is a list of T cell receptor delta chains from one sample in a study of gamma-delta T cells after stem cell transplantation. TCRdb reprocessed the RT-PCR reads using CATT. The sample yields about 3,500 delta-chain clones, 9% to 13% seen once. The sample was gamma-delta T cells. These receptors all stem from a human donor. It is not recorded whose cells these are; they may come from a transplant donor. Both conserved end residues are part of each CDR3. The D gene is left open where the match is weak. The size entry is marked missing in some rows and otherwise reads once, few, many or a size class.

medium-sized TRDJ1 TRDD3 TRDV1 TGTGCTCTTGGACTTCCCAACGTACTGGGGGCCGATAAACTCATCTTT CALGLPNVLGADKLIF
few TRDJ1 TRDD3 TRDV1 TGTGCTCTTGGGGAGCTAAGGACCCCGTACTGGGGGATGGCACTCATCTTT CALGELRTPYWGMALIF
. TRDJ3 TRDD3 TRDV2 TGTGCCTGTGACGCTGGGGGACCCCCTTGCTCCTGGGACACCCGACAGATGTTTTTC CACDAGGPPCSWDTRQMFF
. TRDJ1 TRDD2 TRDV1 TGTGCTCTTGGGGAACTTATGGGCCTTCCTCTAGGACAGCATAAACTCATCTTT CALGELMGLPLGQHKLIF
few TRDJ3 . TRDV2 TGTGCCTGTGACGCCACTGGGAGAAGCTCCTGGGACACCCGACAGATGTTTTTC CACDATGRSSWDTRQMFF
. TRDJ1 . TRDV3 TGTGCCTTTAAAGGGGGGACCCCCTCTTACACCGATAAACTCATCTTT CAFKGGTPSYTDKLIF
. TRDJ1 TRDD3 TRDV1 TGTGCTCTTGGGGTCGTACTGGGGGACCACACCGATAAACTCATCTTT CALGVVLGDHTDKLIF
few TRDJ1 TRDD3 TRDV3 TGCGCCTTTAGACCCTCCCCTCGCACTGGGGGATACTTTATGTACACCGATAAACTCATCTTT CAFRPSPRTGGYFMYTDKLIF
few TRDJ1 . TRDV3 TGTGCCTTTATACGAAAGGGGGGCCATCCGGAGGCCCCTCAGGGACTCATCTTT CAFIRKGGHPEAPQGLIF
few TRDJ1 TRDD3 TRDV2 TGTGCCCGTGACACCGAATACTGGGGGATACGGAGCGATAAACTCATCTTT CARDTEYWGIRSDKLIF
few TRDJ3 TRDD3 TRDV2 TGTGCCTGTGACACCGCATGGGTACTGGGGGATACATCCTGGGACACCCGACAGATGTTTTTC CACDTAWVLGDTSWDTRQMFF
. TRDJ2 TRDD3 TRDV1 TGTGCTCTTGGGGAACTGAGGAGCACTACTTGGGGGATACCTTCCCCTTTGACAGCACAACTCTTCTTT CALGELRSTTWGIPSPLTAQLFF
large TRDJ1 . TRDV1 TGTGCTCTTGGGGAAAAGGAAGGCCGCGCATGGACGTACACCGATAAACTCATCTTT CALGEKEGRAWTYTDKLIF
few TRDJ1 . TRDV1 TGTGCTCTTGGGGAATCACCCATTCCCAACAACCGGGGTCTCACCGATAAACTCATCTTT CALGESPIPNNRGLTDKLIF
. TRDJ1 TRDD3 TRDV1 TGTGCTCTTGGGGAACCTGGCTCCTACGTAGGGATACGCGGGACCGATAAACTCATCTTT CALGEPGSYVGIRGTDKLIF
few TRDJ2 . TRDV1 TGTGCTCTTGGGGGACTAGAAGGGACAGCACAACTCTTCTTT CALGGLEGTAQLFF
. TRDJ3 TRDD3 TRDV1 TGTGCCCTAGTGGGAACTGGGGACTCCTGGGACACCCGACAGATGTTTTTC CALVGTGDSWDTRQMFF
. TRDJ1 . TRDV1 TGTGCTCTTGGGGAATTTCCCTATAAACTCATCTTT CALGEFPYKLIF
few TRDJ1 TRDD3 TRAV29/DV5 TGTGCAGCAAGCGTAGGCGGGGGATATAGCTCCCTCGATAAACTCATCTTT CAASVGGGYSSLDKLIF
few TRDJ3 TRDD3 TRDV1 TGTGCTCTTGGGGCCTATCGGGGAACTGGGGGATACGCGGAAGGCTCCTGGGACACCCGACAGATGTTTTTC CALGAYRGTGGYAEGSWDTRQMFF
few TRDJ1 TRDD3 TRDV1 TGTGCTCTTGGGGAACAATCCCCACCGGTACTGGGGGATCTACCCTACACCGATAAACTCATCTTT CALGEQSPPVLGDLPYTDKLIF
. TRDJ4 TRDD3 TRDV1 TGTGCTCTTGGGGAACGCCCCTTCCCGGCCACAAAACTGGGGGATACGCGGAACCTCAGACCCCTGATCTTT CALGERPFPATKLGDTRNLRPLIF
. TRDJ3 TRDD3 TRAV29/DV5 TGTGCAGCAACCTTCGTACTGGGGGATACACATACCTCCTGGGACACCCGACAGATGTTTTTC CAATFVLGDTHTSWDTRQMFF
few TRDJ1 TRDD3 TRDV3 TGTGCCTTCCAGTTTTCTCTACTGGGGGATACGCGACACACCGATAAACTCATCTTT CAFQFSLLGDTRHTDKLIF
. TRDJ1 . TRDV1 TGTGCTCTTGGGGAATGCCCCCGGGATTACCTGTCCTGGGGTGCCACCGATAAACTCATCTTT CALGECPRDYLSWGATDKLIF
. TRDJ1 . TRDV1 TGTGCTCTTGGGGAACGACTACGGGGGGACCTTCCACTCACCGATAAACTCATCTTT CALGERLRGDLPLTDKLIF
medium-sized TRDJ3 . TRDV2 TGTGCCTGTGACACCGGGGTGGGGACCTCTTCCCGCTCCTGGGACACCCGACAGATGTTTTTC CACDTGVGTSSRSWDTRQMFF
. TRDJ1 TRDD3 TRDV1 TGTGCTCTTGGGGAACCCGTCATTCCGACCTGGGGGATACGCAACACCGATAAACTCATCTTT CALGEPVIPTWGIRNTDKLIF
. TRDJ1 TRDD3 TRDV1 TGTGCTCTTGGGGAATGGGGGGTAGACCAAGAAGGGAGTACTGGGGCTAAGTACACCGATAAACTCATCTTT CALGEWGVDQEGSTGAKYTDKLIF
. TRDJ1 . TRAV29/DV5 TGTGCAGCAAGCGCCAGGCTCTTCCTAATATCTGGGGGTTCCACCGATAAACTCATCTTT CAASARLFLISGGSTDKLIF
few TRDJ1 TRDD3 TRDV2 TGTGCTTGTGACAGGGGGATACGCCGTGATAAACTCATCTTT CACDRGIRRDKLIF